This TCR beta chain derives from a study of control samples from healthy donors and cancer patients. CDR3 length: 14 amino acids. The germline V gene has CDR1 SSHAT and CDR2 FNYEAQ (reference sequence). As concerns this clone: One end of the junction fails to match germline, which may point to a read error.

The protocol was immunoSEQ multiplex PCR, while the TCRdb copy is restricted to in-frame clones and leaves out a portion. The sample holds approximately 170,000 clones, almost 90% seen once. What was sequenced was blood. This chain links TRBV7-7 with TRBJ2-3, with D tentatively TRBD2 (5 bases). The sequence derives from a woman aged 45-65 years in good health. Here the CDR3 DNA reads TGTGCTAGCAGCTTAGGTCTAGCTCGAGATACGCAGTATTTT. It specifies CASSLGLARDTQYF.